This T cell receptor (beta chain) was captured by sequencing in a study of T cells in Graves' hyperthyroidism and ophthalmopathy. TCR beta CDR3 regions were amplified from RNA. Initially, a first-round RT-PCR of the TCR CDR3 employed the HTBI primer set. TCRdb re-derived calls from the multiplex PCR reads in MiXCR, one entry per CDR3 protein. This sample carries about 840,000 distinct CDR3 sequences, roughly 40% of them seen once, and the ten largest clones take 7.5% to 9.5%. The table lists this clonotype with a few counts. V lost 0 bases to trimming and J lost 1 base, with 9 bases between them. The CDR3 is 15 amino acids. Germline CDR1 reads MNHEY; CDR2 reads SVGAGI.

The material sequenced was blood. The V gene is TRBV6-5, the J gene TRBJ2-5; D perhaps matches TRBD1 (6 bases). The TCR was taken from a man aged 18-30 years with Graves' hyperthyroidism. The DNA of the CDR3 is TGTGCCAGCAGTTACTCGGGGGCAGCCCAAGAGACCCAGTACTTC. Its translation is CASSYSGAAQETQYF.